This T cell receptor (beta chain) was found in a study of blood T cell repertoires in COVID-19. Study-wide background: Donors in the United States, Italy and Spain gave samples during acute or convalescent COVID-19. Sample material is recorded as cDNA or gDNA derived from T cells, B-cell-depleted T cells, or PBMCs.

Original analysis: Nucleated cell number was recorded as an estimate derived from reference gene primer amplification. Method: immunoSEQ multiplex PCR; TCRdb's copy keeps in-frame clones and lacks some. V, J and clone size are those of that table, while D and trimming were read from the DNA. The sample records approximately 100,000 clones, roughly nine tenths being singletons. This CDR3 comprises 14 residues. Trimming removed 8 bases at V and 6 bases at J, with 19 bases between. Looked up from germline, CDR1 is MNHEY and CDR2 is SVGAGI. The receptor comes from a man aged 50 to 60 with acute or convalescent COVID-19. Sequencing was carried out using peripheral blood. V gene TRBV6-5 combines with J gene TRBJ1-2, with D tentatively TRBD1 (5 bases). CDR3 in DNA: TGTGCCAGCGGAGGGGCAGGGCCGGTCGATGGCTACACCTTC. It translates to CASGGAGPVDGYTF.